The T cell receptor beta chain under discussion was sequenced for a study of molecular identifiers for immune sequencing clone quantification. TCRdb recomputed calls from the PCR reads with MiXCR, one row per CDR3 protein. Counted here are about 320,000 distinct CDR3 sequences, roughly 23% occurring once; the ten biggest clones make up 0.65% to 0.75%. This CDR3 has 16 amino acids. CDR1 is SGHDT and CDR2 is YYEEEE in the germline V gene. Trimming removed 1 base from V and 8 bases from J, with 19 bases in between. This TCR came from a human donor in good health. Some libraries in this study had Jurkat cell RNA spiked in. The chain is built from TRBV5-6 and TRBJ2-4, with D possibly TRBD2 on 5 matching bases. The source material was naive CD8+ T cells from blood, with Jurkat cell RNA spiked in. Subset given: FACS-sorted CD8+CD4-CCR7+CD45RA+ naive T cells. CDR3 residues: CASSLTPPASQDIQYF. CDR3 DNA: TGTGCCAGCAGCTTGACCCCCCCGGCTAGCCAAGACATTCAGTACTTC. The whole variable domain, filled in from reference TRBV5-6 and TRBJ2-4, reads DAGVTQSPTHLIKTRGQQVTLRCSPKSGHDTVSWYQQALGQGPQFIFQYYEEEERQRGNFPDRFSGHQFPNYSSELNVNALLLGDSALYLCASSLTPPASQDIQYFGAGTRLSVL.